This is a list of T cell receptor beta chains from one sample in a study of response to subunit inactivated influenza vaccine. TCRdb re-derived calls from the RT-PCR reads in MiXCR, one entry per CDR3 protein. The sample shows roughly 710,000 distinct CDR3 sequences, around 15% of them seen only once. The sample consisted of PBMCs from blood, taken around 15 days before vaccination. Every receptor here comes from a man aged 45-60 years who received an inactivated influenza vaccine. The CDR3 runs from the conserved cysteine through the conserved F or W. Each record gives: CDR3 length, V gene, D gene, clone size, J gene, CDR3 protein, CDR3 DNA. D genes are given only for firm matches. Not every row has a clone size; where given, it reads once, few, many or a size class.

length: 16
V: TRBV10-3
D: .
size: few
J: TRBJ1-5
CDR3: CAISESNRSPDQPQHF
DNA: TGTGCCATCAGTGAGTCTAACCGGTCGCCAGATCAGCCCCAGCATTTT

length: 12
V: TRBV3-1
D: TRBD1
size: .
J: TRBJ1-1
CDR3: CASTDRVTEAFF
DNA: TGTGCCAGTACGGACAGGGTAACTGAAGCTTTCTTT

length: 16
V: TRBV11-2
D: .
size: .
J: TRBJ1-2
CDR3: CASRTSGRTKFYGYTF
DNA: TGTGCCAGCAGGACCTCGGGACGGACAAAGTTCTATGGCTACACCTTC

length: 15
V: TRBV25-1
D: .
size: few
J: TRBJ2-1
CDR3: CASSDSVESYNEQFF
DNA: TGTGCCAGCAGTGACAGCGTGGAGTCCTACAATGAGCAGTTCTTC

length: 14
V: TRBV27
D: TRBD2
size: .
J: TRBJ2-7
CDR3: CASSHGGRGYEQYF
DNA: TGTGCCAGCAGTCATGGCGGGAGAGGCTACGAGCAGTACTTC

length: 14
V: TRBV12-3/TRBV12-4
D: .
size: few
J: TRBJ2-1
CDR3: CASTEGGPHNEQFF
DNA: TGTGCCAGTACTGAAGGGGGGCCGCACAATGAGCAGTTCTTC

length: 16
V: TRBV4-1
D: TRBD1
size: few
J: TRBJ1-5
CDR3: CASSPNRDRVYQPQHF
DNA: TGCGCCAGCAGCCCGAACCGGGACAGGGTCTATCAGCCCCAGCATTTT

length: 15
V: TRBV25-1
D: .
size: .
J: TRBJ2-3
CDR3: CASEAWRGSTDTQYF
DNA: TGTGCCAGCGAAGCCTGGCGGGGTAGCACAGATACGCAGTATTTT

length: 12
V: TRBV20-1
D: .
size: .
J: TRBJ1-2
CDR3: CSARALPYGYTF
DNA: TGCAGTGCTAGAGCGCTGCCCTATGGCTACACCTTC

length: 15
V: TRBV4-2
D: .
size: .
J: TRBJ2-5
CDR3: CASSQDRTAQETQYF
DNA: TGTGCCAGCAGCCAAGATCGGACCGCTCAAGAGACCCAGTACTTC

length: 14
V: TRBV12-3/TRBV12-4
D: .
size: .
J: TRBJ2-7
CDR3: CASSFPGRGYEQYF
DNA: TGTGCCAGCAGTTTTCCGGGTCGAGGATACGAGCAGTACTTC

length: 11
V: TRBV3-1
D: .
size: .
J: TRBJ2-5
CDR3: CASSQSQTQYF
DNA: TGTGCCAGCAGCCAAAGCCAGACCCAGTACTTC

length: 13
V: TRBV20-1
D: .
size: .
J: TRBJ1-6
CDR3: CSARTEGNSPLHF
DNA: TGCAGTGCCAGGACGGAGGGGAATTCACCCCTCCACTTT

length: 16
V: TRBV14
D: .
size: many
J: TRBJ2-7
CDR3: CASSQDWPVRGYEQYF
DNA: TGTGCCAGCAGCCAAGATTGGCCGGTCAGGGGCTACGAGCAGTACTTC

length: 15
V: TRBV6-2/TRBV6-3
D: TRBD1
size: .
J: TRBJ2-7
CDR3: CASTARGQGAYEQYF
DNA: TGTGCCAGCACCGCAAGAGGACAGGGAGCCTACGAGCAGTACTTC

length: 13
V: TRBV14
D: .
size: .
J: TRBJ2-1
CDR3: CASSQERGTEQSF
DNA: TGTGCCAGCAGCCAAGAAAGGGGTACTGAGCAGTCCTTC

length: 16
V: TRBV5-6
D: .
size: .
J: TRBJ2-3
CDR3: CASTLDGGVGADTQYF
DNA: TGTGCCAGCACCCTGGATGGGGGTGTAGGCGCAGATACGCAGTATTTT

length: 15
V: TRBV29-1
D: .
size: many
J: TRBJ1-5
CDR3: CSVSQGSGSNQPQHF
DNA: TGCAGCGTTTCTCAGGGGTCGGGGAGCAATCAGCCCCAGCATTTT

length: 15
V: TRBV5-1
D: TRBD1
size: many
J: TRBJ2-2
CDR3: CASSKTGDLSGELFF
DNA: TGCGCCAGCAGCAAGACAGGGGATTTATCCGGGGAGCTGTTTTTT

length: 14
V: TRBV3-1
D: TRBD2
size: few
J: TRBJ2-7
CDR3: CASSQRSGRYEQYF
DNA: TGTGCCAGCAGCCAACGTAGCGGGAGATACGAGCAGTACTTC

length: 12
V: TRBV10-3
D: .
size: few
J: TRBJ2-2
CDR3: CAIRRPTGELFF
DNA: TGTGCCATCCGTCGGCCCACCGGGGAGCTGTTTTTT

length: 14
V: TRBV10-3
D: TRBD2
size: few
J: TRBJ2-5
CDR3: CAISDRGGWETQYF
DNA: TGTGCCATCAGTGACCGGGGGGGCTGGGAGACCCAGTACTTC

length: 16
V: TRBV6-2/TRBV6-3
D: .
size: .
J: TRBJ2-7
CDR3: CASSRYLGGAPYEQYF
DNA: TGTGCCAGCAGTAGATATCTGGGCGGAGCCCCCTACGAGCAGTACTTC

length: 16
V: TRBV7-2
D: .
size: few
J: TRBJ1-3
CDR3: CASSSQGLLYGNTIYF
DNA: TGTGCCAGCAGCTCACAGGGCCTTCTCTATGGAAACACCATATATTTT

length: 12
V: TRBV6-5
D: .
size: many
J: TRBJ2-7
CDR3: CATSDRVYEQYF
DNA: TGTGCCACCTCTGACAGAGTCTACGAGCAGTACTTC

length: 13
V: TRBV12-3/TRBV12-4
D: TRBD1
size: .
J: TRBJ1-2
CDR3: CASTPQGIDGYTF
DNA: TGTGCCAGCACCCCACAGGGGATTGATGGCTACACCTTC

length: 15
V: TRBV4-2
D: TRBD1
size: .
J: TRBJ2-2
CDR3: CASSYWTGDTGELFF
DNA: TGTGCCAGCAGCTACTGGACAGGAGACACCGGGGAGCTGTTTTTT

length: 14
V: TRBV12-3/TRBV12-4
D: TRBD1
size: many
J: TRBJ2-7
CDR3: CASSLGQGIYEQYF
DNA: TGTGCCAGCAGCTTGGGACAGGGGATATACGAGCAGTACTTC

length: 15
V: TRBV7-2
D: TRBD1
size: few
J: TRBJ1-2
CDR3: CASSEQGVVAYGYTF
DNA: TGTGCCAGCAGCGAACAGGGGGTGGTCGCCTATGGCTACACCTTC

length: 16
V: TRBV6-1
D: .
size: many
J: TRBJ1-5
CDR3: CASGIKQRPMNQPQHF
DNA: TGTGCCAGCGGTATCAAGCAGAGACCGATGAATCAGCCCCAGCATTTT

length: 17
V: TRBV7-6
D: .
size: few
J: TRBJ2-3
CDR3: CASSSFSRTRSTDTQYF
DNA: TGTGCCAGCAGCTCATTTTCCAGGACACGGAGCACAGATACGCAGTATTTT

length: 19
V: TRBV21-1
D: .
size: .
J: TRBJ2-3
CDR3: CASRRLAGGQGSSTDTQYF
DNA: TGTGCCAGCCGTCGACTAGCGGGAGGGCAGGGAAGTAGCACAGATACGCAGTATTTT

length: 16
V: TRBV12-3/TRBV12-4
D: TRBD2
size: many
J: TRBJ2-3
CDR3: CASSPGTSGITDTQYF
DNA: TGTGCCAGCAGCCCTGGGACTAGCGGGATTACAGATACGCAGTATTTT

length: 15
V: TRBV6-1
D: TRBD1
size: few
J: TRBJ2-1
CDR3: CASSHRTGVYNEQFF
DNA: TGTGCCAGCAGTCATAGGACAGGGGTCTACAATGAGCAGTTCTTC

length: 13
V: TRBV4-3
D: .
size: many
J: TRBJ1-6
CDR3: CASSQDRGSPLHF
DNA: TGCGCCAGCAGCCAAGATCGCGGTTCACCCCTCCACTTT

length: 16
V: TRBV29-1
D: .
size: .
J: TRBJ2-6
CDR3: CSVEDETGNGANVLTF
DNA: TGCAGCGTTGAAGACGAGACGGGAAATGGGGCCAACGTCCTGACTTTC